The present T cell receptor beta chain was sequenced within a study of molecular identifiers for immune sequencing clone quantification. From the PCR reads, TCRdb called clonotypes with MiXCR, one entry per CDR3 protein. The sample has about 320,000 distinct CDR3 sequences, roughly a fifth seen once. The specimen sequenced was naive CD8+ T cells from blood, with Jurkat cell RNA spiked in. Subset defined: FACS-sorted CD8+CD4-CCR7+CD45RA+ naive T cells. The sequence derives from a human donor in good health. Some libraries in this study had Jurkat cell RNA spiked in.

The CDR3 DNA reads as TGTGCCAGCAGGCTTACTAGCGGGGGGACAGATACGCAGTATTTT. This gives the protein CASRLTSGGTDTQYF. The chain couples TRBV6-2 or TRBV6-3 to TRBJ2-3, with TRBD2 matching 12 bases. CDR3 size: 15 residues. Germline trimming cut 6 bases from V and 3 bases from J; bases unmatched to any gene: 4. Germline CDR1 and CDR2: MNHEY and SVGEGT.